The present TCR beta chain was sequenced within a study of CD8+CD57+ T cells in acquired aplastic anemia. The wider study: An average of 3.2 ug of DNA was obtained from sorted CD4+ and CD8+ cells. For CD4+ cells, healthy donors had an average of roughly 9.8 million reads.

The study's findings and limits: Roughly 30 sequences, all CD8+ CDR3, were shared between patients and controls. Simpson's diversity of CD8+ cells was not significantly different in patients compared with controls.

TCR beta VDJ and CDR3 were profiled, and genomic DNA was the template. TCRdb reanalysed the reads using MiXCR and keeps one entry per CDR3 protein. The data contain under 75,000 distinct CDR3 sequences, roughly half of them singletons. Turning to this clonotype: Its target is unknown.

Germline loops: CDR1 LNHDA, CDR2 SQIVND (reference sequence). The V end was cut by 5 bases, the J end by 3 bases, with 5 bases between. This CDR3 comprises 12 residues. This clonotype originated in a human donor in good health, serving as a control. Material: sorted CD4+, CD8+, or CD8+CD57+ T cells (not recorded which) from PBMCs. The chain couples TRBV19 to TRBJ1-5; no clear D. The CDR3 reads CASSGPNQPQHF. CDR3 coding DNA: TGTGCCAGTAGTGGGCCCAATCAGCCCCAGCATTTT.